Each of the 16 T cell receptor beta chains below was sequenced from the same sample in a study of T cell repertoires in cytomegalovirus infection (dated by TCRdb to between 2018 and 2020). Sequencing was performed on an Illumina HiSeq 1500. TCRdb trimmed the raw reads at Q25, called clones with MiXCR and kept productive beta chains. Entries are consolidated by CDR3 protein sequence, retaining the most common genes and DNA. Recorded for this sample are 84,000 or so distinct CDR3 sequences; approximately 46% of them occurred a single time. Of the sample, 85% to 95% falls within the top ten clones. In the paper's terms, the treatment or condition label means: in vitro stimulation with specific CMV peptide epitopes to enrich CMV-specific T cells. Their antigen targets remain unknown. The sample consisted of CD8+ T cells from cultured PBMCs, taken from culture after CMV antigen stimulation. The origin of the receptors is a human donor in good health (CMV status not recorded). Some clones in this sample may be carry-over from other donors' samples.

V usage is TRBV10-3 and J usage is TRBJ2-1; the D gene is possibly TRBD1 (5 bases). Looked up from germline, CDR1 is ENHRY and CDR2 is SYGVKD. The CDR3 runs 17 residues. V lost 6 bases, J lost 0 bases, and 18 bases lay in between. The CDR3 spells CAIRARQSNPSYNEQFF. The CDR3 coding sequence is TGTGCCATCAGAGCGAGACAGTCTAACCCCTCCTACAATGAGCAGTTCTTC.

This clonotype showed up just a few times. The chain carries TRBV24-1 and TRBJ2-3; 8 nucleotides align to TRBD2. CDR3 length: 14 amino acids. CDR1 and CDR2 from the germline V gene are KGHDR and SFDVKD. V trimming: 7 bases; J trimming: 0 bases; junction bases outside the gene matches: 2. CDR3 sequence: CATSRGGSTDTQYF. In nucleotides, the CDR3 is TGTGCCACCAGCCGGGGGGGTAGCACAGATACGCAGTATTTT.

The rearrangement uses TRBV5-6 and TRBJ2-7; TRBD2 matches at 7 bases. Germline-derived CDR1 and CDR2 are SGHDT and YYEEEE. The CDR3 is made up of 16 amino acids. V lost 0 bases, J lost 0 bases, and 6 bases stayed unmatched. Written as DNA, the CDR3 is TGTGCCAGCAGCTTGGGGCTAGCGGTTAGCTCCTACGAGCAGTACTTC. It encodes CASSLGLAVSSYEQYF.

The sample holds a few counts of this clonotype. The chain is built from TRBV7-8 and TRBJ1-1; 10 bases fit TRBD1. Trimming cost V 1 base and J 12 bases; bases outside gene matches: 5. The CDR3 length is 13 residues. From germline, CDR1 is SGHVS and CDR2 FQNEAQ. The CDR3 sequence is CASSLGTGGLPFF. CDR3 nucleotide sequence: TGTGCCAGCAGCTTAGGGACAGGGGGTTTGCCTTTCTTT.

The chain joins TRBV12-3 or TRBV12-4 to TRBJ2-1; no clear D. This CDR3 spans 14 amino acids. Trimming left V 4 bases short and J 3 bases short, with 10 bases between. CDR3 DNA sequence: TGTGCCAGCAGTTCAAAATCCGGCTACAATGAGCAGTTCTTC. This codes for CASSSKSGYNEQFF.

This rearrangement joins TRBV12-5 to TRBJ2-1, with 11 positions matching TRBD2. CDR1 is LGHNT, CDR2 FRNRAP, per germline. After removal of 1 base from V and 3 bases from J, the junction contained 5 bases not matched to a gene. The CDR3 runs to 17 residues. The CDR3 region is CASGLAKGLAVYNEQFF. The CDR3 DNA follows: TGTGCTAGTGGTTTGGCAAAGGGACTAGCGGTCTACAATGAGCAGTTCTTC.

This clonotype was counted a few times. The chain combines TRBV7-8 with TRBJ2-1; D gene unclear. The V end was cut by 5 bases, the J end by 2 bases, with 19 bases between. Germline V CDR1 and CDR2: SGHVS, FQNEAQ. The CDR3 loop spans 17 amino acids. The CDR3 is CASSLGAGPRTYNEQFF. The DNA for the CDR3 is TGTGCCAGCAGCCTAGGAGCCGGGCCCCGAACCTACAATGAGCAGTTCTTC.

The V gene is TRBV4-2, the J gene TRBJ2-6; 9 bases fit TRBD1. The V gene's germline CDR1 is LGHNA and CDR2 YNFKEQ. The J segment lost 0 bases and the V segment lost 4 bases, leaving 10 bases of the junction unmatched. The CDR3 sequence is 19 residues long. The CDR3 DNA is TGTGCCAGCAGCCTCCGGGGACAGGGACGTCTCTCTGGGGCCAACGTCCTGACTTTC. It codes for CASSLRGQGRLSGANVLTF.

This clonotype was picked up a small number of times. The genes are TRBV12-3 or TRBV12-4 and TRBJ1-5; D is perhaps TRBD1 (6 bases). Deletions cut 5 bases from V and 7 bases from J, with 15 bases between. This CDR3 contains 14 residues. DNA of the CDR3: TGTGCCAGCAGTCCTACAGGGCCAACACAGCCCCAGCATTTT. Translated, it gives CASSPTGPTQPQHF.

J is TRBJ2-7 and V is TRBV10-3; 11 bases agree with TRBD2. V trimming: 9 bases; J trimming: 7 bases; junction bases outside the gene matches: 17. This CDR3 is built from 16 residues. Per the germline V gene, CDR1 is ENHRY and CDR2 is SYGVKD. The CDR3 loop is CAIQTSGNRNYNEQYF. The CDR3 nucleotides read TGTGCCATTCAGACTAGCGGGAACAGAAATTACAATGAGCAGTACTTC.

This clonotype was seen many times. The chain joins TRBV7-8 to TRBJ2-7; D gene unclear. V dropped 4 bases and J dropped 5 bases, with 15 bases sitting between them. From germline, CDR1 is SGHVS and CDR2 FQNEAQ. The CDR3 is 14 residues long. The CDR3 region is CASSWNKPGDEQYF. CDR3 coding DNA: TGTGCCAGCAGCTGGAACAAACCTGGCGACGAGCAGTACTTC.

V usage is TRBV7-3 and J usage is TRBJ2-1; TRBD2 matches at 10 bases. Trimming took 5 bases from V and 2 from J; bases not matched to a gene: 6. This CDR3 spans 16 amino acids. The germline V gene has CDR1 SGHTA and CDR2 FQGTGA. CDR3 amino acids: CASSARLAGAYNEQFF. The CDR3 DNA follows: TGTGCCAGCAGCGCCAGACTAGCGGGCGCCTACAATGAGCAGTTCTTC.

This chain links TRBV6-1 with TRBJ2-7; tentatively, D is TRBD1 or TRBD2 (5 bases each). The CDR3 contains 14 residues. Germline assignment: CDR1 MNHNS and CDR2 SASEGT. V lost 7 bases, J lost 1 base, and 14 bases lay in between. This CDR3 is CASMKGTGSYEQYF. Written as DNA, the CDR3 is TGTGCCAGCATGAAGGGGACGGGTTCCTACGAGCAGTACTTC.

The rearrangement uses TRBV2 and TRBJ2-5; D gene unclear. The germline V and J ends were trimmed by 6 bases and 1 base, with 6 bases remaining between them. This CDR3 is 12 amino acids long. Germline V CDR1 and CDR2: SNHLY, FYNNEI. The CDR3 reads CASSITQETQYF. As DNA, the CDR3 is TGTGCCAGCAGCATTACCCAAGAGACCCAGTACTTC.

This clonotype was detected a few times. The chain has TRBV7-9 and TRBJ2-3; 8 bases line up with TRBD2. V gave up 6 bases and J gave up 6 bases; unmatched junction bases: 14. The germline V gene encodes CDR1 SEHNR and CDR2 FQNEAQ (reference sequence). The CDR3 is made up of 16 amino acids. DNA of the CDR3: TGTGCCAGCAGACCCCCCGGTGGGACTAGTCAGGATACGCAGTATTTT. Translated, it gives CASRPPGGTSQDTQYF.

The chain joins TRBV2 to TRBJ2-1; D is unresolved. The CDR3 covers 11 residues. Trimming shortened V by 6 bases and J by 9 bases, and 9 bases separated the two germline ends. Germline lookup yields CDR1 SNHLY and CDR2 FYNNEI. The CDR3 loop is CASRPRSEQFF. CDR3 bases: TGTGCCAGCAGACCCAGGAGTGAGCAGTTCTTC.